The 26 T cell receptor beta chains listed next were all sequenced from one sample in a study of cytomegalovirus exposure and HLA in healthy donors. PCR amplification relied on 60 Vbeta primers (plus 13 Jbeta primers). Clones were read by immunoSEQ multiplex PCR, and TCRdb kept only the in-frame ones, dropping some. The sample carries 100,000 to 150,000 clones, over 70% recorded once. Material: PBMCs. The source of these receptors is a middle-aged man in good health and CMV-seropositive.

The rearrangement uses TRBV7-3 and TRBJ2-5; possibly TRBD2 for D (6 bases). With 5 bases removed from V and 0 bases from J, the gap between germline ends came to 13 bases. The length of the CDR3 is 15 residues. CDR1 is SGHTA and CDR2 is FQGTGA in the germline V gene. The CDR3 here is CASSAGLIYQETQYF. The DNA for the CDR3 is TGTGCCAGCAGCGCGGGGCTCATTTACCAAGAGACCCAGTACTTC.

This clone turned up a few times. The V call is TRBV6-5, the J call TRBJ1-2; D unclear. The CDR3 contains 12 residues. The V end was cut by 7 bases, the J end by 7 bases, with 13 bases between. Germline CDR1 MNHEY, CDR2 SVGAGI. CDR3 sequence reads: CASTTGEGGYTF. Here the CDR3 DNA reads TGTGCCAGCACCACCGGAGAGGGTGGCTACACCTTC.

This clone occurred a few times. The chain uses TRBV21-1 and TRBJ2-7; the table calls TRBD1, which could not be checked here. TRBV21-1 counts as a pseudogene. The CDR3 sequence is 14 residues long. CDR3 amino acids: CATNLRTDSYEQYF. The DNA of the CDR3 is TGTGCCACCAACCTCCGGACAGATTCCTACGAGCAGTACTTC.

The chain uses TRBV5-4 and TRBJ1-1; possible D gene TRBD1, 6 bases. The V and J ends lost 0 bases and 1 base respectively, with 10 bases between them. There are 15 residues in the CDR3. Germline V gene data show CDR1 as SGHNT and CDR2 as YYREEE (reference sequence). CDR3: CASSLERGGNTEAFF. DNA for the CDR3: TGTGCCAGCAGCTTGGAGAGGGGGGGGAACACTGAAGCTTTCTTT.

The CDR3 here is CAISDGKVRKKDRGSYNEQFF. The DNA of the CDR3 is TGTGCCATCAGTGATGGGAAGGTTCGGAAAAAAGACAGGGGCTCCTACAATGAGCAGTTCTTC. This rearrangement joins TRBV10-3 to TRBJ2-1; 8 bases are a match to TRBD1. Germline V gene sequence: CDR1 ENHRY, CDR2 SYGVKD. V dropped 3 bases and J dropped 0; count of bases not matched to a gene: 19. This CDR3 has 21 amino acids.

The chain carries TRBV29-1 and TRBJ1-2; D remains ambiguous. Germline CDR1 SQVTM, CDR2 ANQGSEA. Deletions cut 3 bases from V and 8 bases from J, with 13 bases between. The CDR3 length is 12 residues. CDR3 residues: CSVEAETLGYTF. The DNA for the CDR3 is TGCAGCGTTGAGGCGGAAACCTTGGGCTACACCTTC. Full variable domain (remainder filled in from reference TRBV29-1 and TRBJ1-2): SAVISQKPSRDICQRGTSLTIQCQVDSQVTMMFWYRQQPGQSLTLIATANQGSEATYESGFVIDKFPISRPNLTFSTLTVSNMSPEDSSIYLCSVEAETLGYTFGSGTRLTVV.

This rearrangement joins TRBV4-3 to TRBJ2-7; 11 positions agree with TRBD1. The CDR3 covers 15 residues. J was trimmed by 3 bases and V by 2 bases; bases with no gene match: 3. Germline V gene sequence: CDR1 LGHNA, CDR2 YSLEER. CDR3 in amino acids: CASSQRTGGIYEQYF. DNA for the CDR3: TGCGCCAGCAGCCAAAGGACAGGGGGCATCTACGAGCAGTACTTC.

The chain recombines TRBV5-5 with TRBJ2-2, with 8 bases matching TRBD1. Trimming at V came to 3 bases and at J to 5 bases, leaving 3 bases not matched to a gene. The germline gives CDR1 SGHKS, CDR2 YYEKEE (reference sequence). The CDR3 runs to 14 residues. In nucleotides, the CDR3 is TGTGCCAGCAGCTCGACAGGGGAAACCGGGGAGCTGTTTTTT. Protein: CASSSTGETGELFF.

This clone was found once. The rearrangement uses TRBV28 and TRBJ2-7; 10 bases align to TRBD1. This CDR3 comprises 15 residues. In germline, CDR1 is MDHEN, CDR2 SYDVKM. Unmatched junction bases numbered 7, after V lost 6 bases and J lost 2 bases. Here the CDR3 DNA reads TGTGCCAGCAGAACACCCGGGACAGGGGCCTACGAGCAGTACTTC. Its protein is CASRTPGTGAYEQYF.

The rearrangement links TRBV9 to TRBJ1-1; 8 bases are shared with TRBD1. After removal of 5 bases from V and 4 bases from J, the junction contained 7 bases not matched to a gene. The CDR3 loop spans 14 amino acids. Germline V lookup: CDR1 SGDLS, CDR2 YYNGEE. The CDR3 protein is CASRIGQGVTEAFF. The DNA of the CDR3 is TGTGCCAGCAGAATTGGACAGGGAGTCACTGAAGCTTTCTTT. The full variable domain, in which reference TRBV9 and TRBJ1-1 provide the parts outside the CDR3, is DSGVTQTPKHLITATGQRVTLRCSPRSGDLSVYWYQQSLDQGLQFLIQYYNGEERAKGNILERFSAQQFPDLHSELNLSSLELGDSALYFCASRIGQGVTEAFFGQGTRLTVV.

The chain links TRBV5-4 to TRBJ2-7; 9 nucleotides match TRBD2. Germline values: CDR1 SGHNT, CDR2 YYREEE (reference sequence). The CDR3 runs 14 residues. The CDR3 DNA is TGTGCAACCAGGCAGAGCGGGAGGTCCTACGAGCAGTACTTC. It translates to CATRQSGRSYEQYF.

The V and J genes are TRBV6-4 and TRBJ1-1, with D uncertain. The CDR3 loop spans 14 amino acids. Germline V lookup: CDR1 MRHNA, CDR2 SNTAGT. V lost 0 bases and J 1 base, leaving 6 bases between the germline ends. Here the CDR3 DNA reads TGTGCCAGCAGTGACTCAGACAAGAACACTGAAGCTTTCTTT. Its protein is CASSDSDKNTEAFF.

The chain is built from TRBV2 and TRBJ1-5; D not resolved. Germline V lookup: CDR1 SNHLY, CDR2 FYNNEI. This CDR3 has 14 amino acids. The germline V and J ends were trimmed by 8 bases and 6 bases, with 17 bases remaining between them. CDR3 protein: CASREGAGGQPQHF. CDR3 sequence (DNA): TGTGCCAGCCGGGAAGGAGCAGGAGGTCAGCCCCAGCATTTT.

The J gene is TRBJ1-2, the V gene TRBV5-4; TRBD1 is a possible D gene (6 bases). The germline CDR1 and CDR2 sequences are SGHNT and YYREEE (reference sequence). V was shortened by 4 bases and J by 6 bases, with 13 bases between the two germline ends. CDR3 length: 13 residues. DNA of the CDR3: TGTGCCAGCAGCCCGGCACAGGGCGATGGCTACACCTTC. As protein: CASSPAQGDGYTF.

This chain uses TRBV19 with TRBJ2-5; 7 positions match TRBD2. Trimming took 6 bases from V and 3 from J; bases not matched to a gene: 13. Looked up from germline, CDR1 is LNHDA and CDR2 is SQIVND (reference sequence). The CDR3 spans 16 residues. The CDR3 region is CASRDPFRGVEETQYF. Written as DNA, the CDR3 is TGTGCCAGTAGAGATCCCTTCCGGGGGGTGGAAGAGACCCAGTACTTC. The whole variable domain, remainder taken from reference TRBV19 and TRBJ2-5, is DGGITQSPKYLFRKEGQNVTLSCEQNLNHDAMYWYRQDPGQGLRLIYYSQIVNDFQKGDIAEGYSVSREKKESFPLTVTSAQKNPTAFYLCASRDPFRGVEETQYFGPGTRLLVL.

V and J are TRBV7-9 and TRBJ2-7, with a tentative D call TRBD1 (7 bases). V lost 5 bases, J lost 4 bases, and 18 bases lay in between. The germline V gene has CDR1 SEHNR and CDR2 FQNEAQ (reference sequence). CDR3 length: 15 residues. CDR3 sequence reads: CASSKTGRAGYEQYF. The CDR3 nucleotides read TGTGCCAGCAGCAAGACAGGGCGGGCGGGATACGAGCAGTACTTC.

In this sample, this clone turned up a few times. The V and J genes are TRBV21-1 and TRBJ1-3. TRBV21-1 is listed as a pseudogene. The CDR3 consists of 13 residues. This CDR3 is CASSKSGGNTIYF. CDR3 in DNA: TGTGCCAGCAGCAAATCCGGGGGAAACACCATATATTTT.

This clone was seen only once. The chain recombines TRBV6-1 with TRBJ1-6; TRBD1 agrees at 7 bases. V lost 6 bases, J lost 1 base, and 3 bases stayed unmatched. This CDR3 spans 15 amino acids. The germline gives CDR1 MNHNS, CDR2 SASEGT. The CDR3 sequence: CASRLDRSYNSPLHF. CDR3 DNA: TGTGCCAGCAGACTGGACAGGTCCTATAATTCACCCCTCCACTTT.

This clone showed up just a few times. The chain joins TRBV10-2 to TRBJ1-5, with D maybe TRBD1 (6 bases). The CDR3 length is 13 residues. The V and J ends lost 8 bases and 5 bases respectively, with 13 bases between them. Germline V CDR1 and CDR2: WSHSY, SAAADI. Here the CDR3 reads CASLGQIHQPQHF. CDR3 sequence (DNA): TGCGCCAGCCTTGGACAGATACATCAGCCCCAGCATTTT.

This clone showed up just a few times. The V and J genes are TRBV7-2 and TRBJ1-3; no clear D gene. Germline V gene lookup returns CDR1 SGHTA and CDR2 FQGNSA. Trimming stripped 2 bases from V and 4 bases from J, with 12 bases between. CDR3 length: 15 amino acids. The CDR3 region is CASSLSSGTGNTIYF. The CDR3, as DNA: TGTGCCAGCAGCTTATCCAGTGGTACGGGAAACACCATATATTTT. Using reference TRBV7-2 and TRBJ1-3 for the parts outside the CDR3, the full variable domain is GAGVSQSPSNKVTEKGKDVELRCDPISGHTALYWYRQSLGQGLEFLIYFQGNSAPDKSGLPSDRFSAERTGGSVSTLTIQRTQQEDSAVYLCASSLSSGTGNTIYFGEGSWLTVV.

The chain links TRBV19 to TRBJ1-1; tentative D call: TRBD1 (5 bases). Germline V gene sequence: CDR1 LNHDA, CDR2 SQIVND (reference sequence). This CDR3 is built from 13 residues. The V and J ends lost 10 bases and 4 bases respectively, with 16 bases between them. The CDR3: CATSGRVPTEAFF. As DNA, the CDR3 is TGTGCCACTTCAGGGAGGGTACCCACTGAAGCTTTCTTT. Variable domain in full (rest from reference TRBV19 and TRBJ1-1): DGGITQSPKYLFRKEGQNVTLSCEQNLNHDAMYWYRQDPGQGLRLIYYSQIVNDFQKGDIAEGYSVSREKKESFPLTVTSAQKNPTAFYLCATSGRVPTEAFFGQGTRLTVV.

DNA for the CDR3: TGTGCCAGCAGCCTTAAGGAAGGCGGGGGCTACGAGCAGTACTTC. It is translated as CASSLKEGGGYEQYF. The rearrangement uses TRBV6-6 and TRBJ2-7; 7 bases match TRBD2. CDR1 and CDR2 (germline): MNHNY, SVGAGI (reference sequence). Trimming took 6 bases from V and 3 from J; bases not matched to a gene: 11. CDR3 length: 15 residues.

The J gene is TRBJ2-2, the V gene TRBV6-1; 8 nucleotides agree with TRBD1. This CDR3 region has 14 residues. The germline CDR1 and CDR2 sequences are MNHNS and SASEGT. The V segment lost 6 bases and the J segment 5 bases; nucleotides outside the gene matches: 5. CDR3 loop: CASRPTGGTGELFF. CDR3 nucleotide sequence: TGTGCCAGCAGACCTACAGGGGGGACCGGGGAGCTGTTTTTT.

To note about this clone: The same CDR3 arises from other DNA sequences in this sample as well. V usage is TRBV13 and J usage is TRBJ2-7, with 9 bases aligning to TRBD2. The CDR3 loop spans 16 amino acids. V lost 5 bases to trimming and J lost 7 bases; unmatched junction nucleotides: 15. Germline V gene lookup returns CDR1 PRHDT and CDR2 FYEKMQ (reference sequence). This chain's CDR3 is CASSGFTSGPAGEQYF. Here the CDR3 DNA reads TGTGCCAGCAGCGGCTTCACTAGCGGGCCCGCCGGGGAGCAGTACTTC.

V and J are TRBV5-1 and TRBJ2-2, with D perhaps TRBD2 (5 bases). CDR1 is SGHRS and CDR2 is YFSETQ in the germline V gene. Trimming left V 4 bases short and J 3 bases short, with 10 bases between. The CDR3 has 14 amino acids. The CDR3 spells CASSRDGDTGELFF. In DNA form, the CDR3 reads TGCGCCAGCAGCCGAGACGGGGACACCGGGGAGCTGTTTTTT.

The genes are TRBV6-5 and TRBJ2-7; 7 nucleotides match TRBD1. There are 14 residues in the CDR3. With 2 bases clipped from V and 3 bases from J, the junction kept 4 bases outside the gene matches. Germline values: CDR1 MNHEY, CDR2 SVGAGI. The CDR3 DNA sequence: TGTGCCAGCAGTTACATGACAGGGATCTACGAGCAGTACTTC. This encodes CASSYMTGIYEQYF.